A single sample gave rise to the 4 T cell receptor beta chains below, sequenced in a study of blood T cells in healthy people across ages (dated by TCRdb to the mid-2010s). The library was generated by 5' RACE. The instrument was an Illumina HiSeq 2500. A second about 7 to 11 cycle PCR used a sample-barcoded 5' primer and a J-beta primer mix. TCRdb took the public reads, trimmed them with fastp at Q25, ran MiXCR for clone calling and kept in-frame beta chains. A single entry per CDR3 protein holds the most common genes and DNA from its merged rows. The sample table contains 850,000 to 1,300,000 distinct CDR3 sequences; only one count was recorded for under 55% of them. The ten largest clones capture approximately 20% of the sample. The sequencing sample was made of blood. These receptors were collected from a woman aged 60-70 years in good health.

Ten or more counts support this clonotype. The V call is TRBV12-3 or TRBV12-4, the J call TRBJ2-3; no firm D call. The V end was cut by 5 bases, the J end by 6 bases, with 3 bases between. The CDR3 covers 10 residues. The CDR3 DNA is TGTGCCAGCAGTGGGGATACGCAGTATTTT. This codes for CASSGDTQYF.

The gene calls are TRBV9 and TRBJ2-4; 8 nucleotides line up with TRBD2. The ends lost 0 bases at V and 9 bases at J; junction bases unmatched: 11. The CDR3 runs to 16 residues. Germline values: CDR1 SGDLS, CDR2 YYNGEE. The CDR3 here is CASSVEKRERSGIQYF. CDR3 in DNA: TGTGCCAGCAGCGTAGAGAAGCGGGAGAGGTCGGGCATTCAGTACTTC.

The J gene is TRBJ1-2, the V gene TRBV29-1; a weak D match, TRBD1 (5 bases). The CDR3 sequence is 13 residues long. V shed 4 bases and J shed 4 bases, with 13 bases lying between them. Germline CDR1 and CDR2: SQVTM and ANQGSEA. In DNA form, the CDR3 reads TGCAGCGTTGCGGCCAGGGCGGGCTATGGCTACACCTTC. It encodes CSVAARAGYGYTF.

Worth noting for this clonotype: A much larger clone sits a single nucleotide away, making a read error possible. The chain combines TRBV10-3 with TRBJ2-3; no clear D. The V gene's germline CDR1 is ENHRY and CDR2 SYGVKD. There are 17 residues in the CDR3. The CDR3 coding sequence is TGTGTCATCAGTGGCGACGTACCTACCACTAGCACAGATACGCAGTATTTT. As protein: CVISGDVPTTSTDTQYF.